This T cell receptor beta chain stems from a study of blood T cell repertoires in COVID-19. Across the study: The United States, Italy and Spain were the sources of the acute and convalescent COVID-19 samples.

Libraries were prepared by immunoSEQ multiplex PCR; TCRdb keeps only in-frame clonotypes and omits some of them. The sample lists about 170,000 clones; 85% were seen once. This CDR3 has 15 amino acids. Germline assignment: CDR1 MNHEY and CDR2 SMNVEV (reference sequence). With 3 bases removed from V and 4 bases from J, the gap between germline ends came to 13 bases. The receptor's source is a human donor with acute or convalescent COVID-19. The donor label of this sample is uncertain. The specimen sequenced was peripheral blood. The genes are TRBV27 and TRBJ1-5, with D tentatively TRBD1 (5 bases). DNA of the CDR3: TGTGCCAGCAGTTTGGGGGGGGAATGGAATCAGCCCCAGCATTTT. Its protein is CASSLGGEWNQPQHF.